This T cell receptor (beta chain) was sequenced in a study of early T cells in non-severe SARS-CoV-2 infection. Study at large: Sequencing input comprised bulk RNA from unsorted whole blood; chain pairing was not available.

Via MiXCR, TCRdb re-called the 5' RACE reads, giving one row per CDR3 protein. Altogether about 28,000 distinct CDR3 sequences are present, 3.5% to 5.5% being singletons, with the ten largest covering under 6.5%. Trimming stripped 3 bases from V and 0 bases from J, with 18 bases between. The CDR3 consists of 17 residues. CDR1 is SGHAT and CDR2 is FQNNGV in the germline V gene. The source of this sequence is an adult who was a healthcare worker with PCR-confirmed SARS-CoV-2 infection or an uninfected control (not recorded which). This rearrangement joins TRBV11-2 to TRBJ2-7; D may match TRBD1 or TRBD2 (6 bases each). Sequencing used whole blood, obtained at baseline. CDR3 loop: CASSLGGSARISYEQYF. The CDR3 DNA sequence: TGTGCCAGCAGCTTGGGGGGCAGTGCAAGAATCTCCTACGAGCAGTACTTC.